The rows below give T cell receptor beta chains drawn from one sample of a study of tumor-infiltrating lymphocytes in primary liver carcinoma. TCRdb processed the multiplex PCR reads anew with MiXCR; each CDR3 protein has one entry. The sample includes 99,000 or so distinct CDR3 sequences, more than 60% seen only once; the top ten take just over 9.5%. The sequencing input was liver tumor tissue from sampling region 5. The receptors derive from a woman aged 60 to 75 with primary liver carcinoma and hepatitis B virus infection. CDR3s include the opening cysteine and the closing phenylalanine or tryptophan. The D gene is left open where the match is weak. Expanded clones get a size class; other rows say once, few or many, or leave the size out.

d_call	clone_size	v_call	cdr3_length	j_call	cdr3_aa
-	-	TRBV6-5	14	TRBJ2-1	CASTTGGLYNEQFF
TRBD1	many	TRBV14	16	TRBJ2-1	CASSDPGTGGGNEQFF
TRBD1	-	TRBV18	13	TRBJ2-1	CASSPGQGNEQFF
TRBD1	-	TRBV28	15	TRBJ2-5	CASTFRGPGLETQYF
-	-	TRBV20-1	16	TRBJ2-3	CSARQSTGQRTDTQYF
TRBD2	medium-sized	TRBV11-3	16	TRBJ2-7	CASSSSTSGSRYEQYF
TRBD1	-	TRBV11-2	17	TRBJ2-4	CASSLECRGQQGNIQYF
-	once	TRBV11-2	15	TRBJ2-3	CASSRGAGSADTLYF
-	-	TRBV5-5	15	TRBJ2-7	CASSLDDRPFYKQYF
-	many	TRBV28	15	TRBJ2-5	CASSLGDRLGETQYF
-	once	TRBV24-1	15	TRBJ2-3	CDTSDSLTSSDTPYF
-	-	TRBV2	12	TRBJ1-5	CASSDGYQPQHF
TRBD2	-	TRBV4-1	14	TRBJ2-7	CASSPAGRVYGQYF
TRBD2	-	TRBV6-1	17	TRBJ2-3	CTSVRTSGVTSTDTQYF
TRBD1	many	TRBV4-2	16	TRBJ2-3	CASSQGPGQITDTQYF
-	many	TRBV24-1	13	TRBJ1-3	CATIGTSRNTIYF
-	-	TRBV4-1	17	TRBJ2-1	CASSPTQLAGVYNEQFF
-	-	TRBV21-1	14	TRBJ1-2	CASSKVPGAAGYTF
TRBD2	-	TRBV5-1	16	TRBJ2-3	CASSLSGRTSTDKQYF
-	once	TRBV28	14	TRBJ2-4	CASREGGSGNIQYF
TRBD1	many	TRBV5-1	14	TRBJ1-4	CASSVGQVNEKLFF
-	-	TRBV11-1	15	TRBJ2-2	CASSLRQGSTGGLLF
TRBD2	few	TRBV7-9	15	TRBJ2-1	CAQDRGSGVLNEQFF
TRBD2	-	TRBV29-1	13	TRBJ2-3	CGVEASGTDTQYF
-	-	TRBV28	14	TRBJ2-1	CASSTPGAVNERFF
TRBD2	once	TRBV28	16	TRBJ2-3	CASSSTMTSGRDAQYF
-	-	TRBV29-1	16	TRBJ2-1	CCTYDLGASSYNEQFF
TRBD1	few	TRBV7-9	12	TRBJ1-2	CASSPDRDGYTF
-	-	TRBV28	15	TRBJ2-7	CASSPTGAVKYEQYF
-	many	TRBV28	12	TRBJ1-1	CASSSTTLQVFF
-	-	TRBV10-3	18	TRBJ1-5	CAISEPSRGRGLIQPQHF
TRBD1	-	TRBV6-6	15	TRBJ2-7	CASSYSGTALHVQYF
-	-	TRBV6-5	13	TRBJ1-1	CASSYRGSTGAFF
TRBD2	-	TRBV11-2	20	TRBJ2-3	CASSLWGLAGLRVPTDTQYF
-	many	TRBV5-4	16	TRBJ2-1	CASSLGSGNSYNEQFF
-	many	TRBV7-9	13	TRBJ1-2	CASSFGEGSGYTF
-	many	TRBV12-3/TRBV12-4	13	TRBJ1-2	CASSLDKNYGYTF
TRBD2	many	TRBV12-3/TRBV12-4	18	TRBJ2-7	CASSVGAGRQRGAYEQYF
TRBD2	many	TRBV5-4	15	TRBJ2-2	CASSLGLADTGELFF
TRBD2	many	TRBV29-1	14	TRBJ2-1	CSVYGTSGDNEQFF
-	-	TRBV6-5	14	TRBJ2-3	CTSSYVSRTDTQYF
-	-	TRBV10-2	11	TRBJ2-7	CASWNSYEQYF
-	-	TRBV28	13	TRBJ2-4	CASSPPGSYEHYF
-	many	TRBV28	14	TRBJ2-1	CASSFGGADNEQFF
TRBD2	-	TRBV11-3	15	TRBJ2-1	CASGPDSGKVNDQFF
TRBD1	once	TRBV20-1	14	TRBJ1-1	CSRTGGNFNTEAFF
-	-	TRBV11-3	15	TRBJ2-7	CASSYAQGLINEQHF
-	-	TRBV11-2	17	-	CASSLAMGRRSTDTQHF
-	-	TRBV28	13	TRBJ1-2	CASSRGHSYGYTF
-	once	TRBV4-2	12	TRBJ1-2	CASNQDRNGYTF
-	-	TRBV6-1	14	TRBJ1-1	CASSEYQGGTGAFF
-	few	TRBV20-1	12	TRBJ2-5	CSASRSQETQYF
-	-	TRBV6-5	14	TRBJ1-5	CANSYAGLDQPQHF
TRBD1	many	TRBV29-1	10	TRBJ1-1	CSVGQGGAFF
-	-	TRBV28	14	TRBJ1-4	CVSSPQGGDEKLFF
TRBD1	-	TRBV18	14	TRBJ2-6	CASLQGVWANVLTF
TRBD1	-	TRBV12-3/TRBV12-4	12	TRBJ1-1	CASSRGLKGAFF
-	many	TRBV12-3/TRBV12-4	13	TRBJ2-7	CASALGSSYEQYF
TRBD2	many	TRBV11-2	18	TRBJ2-7	CASSPWGTSGGGSYEQYF